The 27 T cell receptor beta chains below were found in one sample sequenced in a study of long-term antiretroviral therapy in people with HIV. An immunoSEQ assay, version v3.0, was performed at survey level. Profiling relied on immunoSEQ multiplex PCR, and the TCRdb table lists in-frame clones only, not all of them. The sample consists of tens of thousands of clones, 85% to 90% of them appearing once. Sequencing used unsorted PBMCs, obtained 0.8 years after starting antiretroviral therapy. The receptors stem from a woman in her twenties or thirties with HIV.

CDR3 sequence (DNA): TGTGCCAGCAGTTCCCGCCACAGCCAAGAGACCCAGTACTTC. Its translation: CASSSRHSQETQYF. The rearrangement links TRBV13 to TRBJ2-5, with no clear D. Trimming pared 6 bases from V and 1 base from J, leaving 12 bases between. Germline V lookup: CDR1 PRHDT, CDR2 FYEKMQ (reference sequence). CDR3 length: 14 amino acids.

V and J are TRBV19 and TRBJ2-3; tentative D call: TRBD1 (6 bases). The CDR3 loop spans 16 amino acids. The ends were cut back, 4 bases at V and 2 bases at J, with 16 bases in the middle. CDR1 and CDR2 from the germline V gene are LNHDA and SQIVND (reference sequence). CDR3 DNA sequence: TGTGCCAGTAGTACTTTCCCCAACAGGGACACAGATACGCAGTATTTT. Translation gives CASSTFPNRDTDTQYF. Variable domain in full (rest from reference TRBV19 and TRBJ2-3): DGGITQSPKYLFRKEGQNVTLSCEQNLNHDAMYWYRQDPGQGLRLIYYSQIVNDFQKGDIAEGYSVSREKKESFPLTVTSAQKNPTAFYLCASSTFPNRDTDTQYFGPGTRLTVL.

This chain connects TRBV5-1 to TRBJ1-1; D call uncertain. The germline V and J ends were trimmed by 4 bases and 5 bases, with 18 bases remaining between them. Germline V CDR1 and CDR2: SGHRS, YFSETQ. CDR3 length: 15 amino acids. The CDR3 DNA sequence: TGCGCCAGCAGCCCCACGGATGGGAGGGTGACTGAAGCTTTCTTT. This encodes CASSPTDGRVTEAFF.

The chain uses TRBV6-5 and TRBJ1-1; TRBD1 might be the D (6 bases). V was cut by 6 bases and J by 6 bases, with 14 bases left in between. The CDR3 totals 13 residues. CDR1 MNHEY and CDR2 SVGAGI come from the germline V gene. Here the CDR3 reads CASSLGGGAEAFF. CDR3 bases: TGTGCCAGCAGCCTAGGCGGGGGCGCTGAAGCTTTCTTT.

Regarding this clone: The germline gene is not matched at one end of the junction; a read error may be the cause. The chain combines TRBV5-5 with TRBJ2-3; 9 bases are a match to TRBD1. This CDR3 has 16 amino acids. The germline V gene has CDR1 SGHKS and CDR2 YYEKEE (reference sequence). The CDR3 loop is CASSWGQGPATDAQYF. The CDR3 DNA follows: TGTGCCAGCAGCTGGGGACAGGGACCGGCAACAGATGCGCAGTATTTT.

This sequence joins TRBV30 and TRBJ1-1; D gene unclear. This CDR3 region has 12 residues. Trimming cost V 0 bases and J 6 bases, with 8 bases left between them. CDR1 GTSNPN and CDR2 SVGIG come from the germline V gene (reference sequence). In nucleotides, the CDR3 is TGTGCCTGGAGTGTCACATCGGCTGAAGCTTTCTTT. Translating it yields CAWSVTSAEAFF.

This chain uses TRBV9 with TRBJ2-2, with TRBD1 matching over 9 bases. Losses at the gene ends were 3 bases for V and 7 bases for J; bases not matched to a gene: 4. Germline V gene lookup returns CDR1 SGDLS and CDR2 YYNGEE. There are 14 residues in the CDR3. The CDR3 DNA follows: TGTGCCAGCAGCGGAACAGGGGGCAGCGGGGAGCTGTTTTTT. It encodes CASSGTGGSGELFF.

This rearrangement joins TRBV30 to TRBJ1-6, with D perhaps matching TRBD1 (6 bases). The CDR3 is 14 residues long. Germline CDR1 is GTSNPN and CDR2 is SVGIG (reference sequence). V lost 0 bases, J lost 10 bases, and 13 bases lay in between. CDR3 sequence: CAWSVLTGPSPLHF. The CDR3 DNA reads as TGTGCCTGGAGTGTACTAACAGGGCCATCACCCCTCCACTTT.

The CDR3 sequence is CASSDREQGDQPQHF. In nucleotides, the CDR3 is TGTGCCAGCAGTGATAGGGAGCAAGGGGATCAGCCCCAGCATTTT. This chain uses TRBV6-4 with TRBJ1-5, with D possibly matching TRBD1 (5 bases). CDR3 length: 15 residues. Germline assignment: CDR1 MRHNA and CDR2 SNTAGT. Trimming pared 3 bases from V and 5 bases from J, leaving 14 bases between.

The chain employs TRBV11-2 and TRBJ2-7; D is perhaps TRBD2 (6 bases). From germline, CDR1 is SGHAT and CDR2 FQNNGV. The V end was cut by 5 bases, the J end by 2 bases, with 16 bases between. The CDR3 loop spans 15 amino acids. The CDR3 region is CASSSPGLPPYEQYV. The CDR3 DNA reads TGTGCCAGCAGCAGCCCGGGACTCCCACCCTACGAGCAGTACGTC.

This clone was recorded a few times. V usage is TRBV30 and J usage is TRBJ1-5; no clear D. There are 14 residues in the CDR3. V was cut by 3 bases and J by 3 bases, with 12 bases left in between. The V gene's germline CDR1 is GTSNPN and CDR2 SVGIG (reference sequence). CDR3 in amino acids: CAWRERISNQPQHF. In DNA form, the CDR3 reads TGTGCCTGGAGGGAACGGATCTCCAATCAGCCCCAGCATTTT.

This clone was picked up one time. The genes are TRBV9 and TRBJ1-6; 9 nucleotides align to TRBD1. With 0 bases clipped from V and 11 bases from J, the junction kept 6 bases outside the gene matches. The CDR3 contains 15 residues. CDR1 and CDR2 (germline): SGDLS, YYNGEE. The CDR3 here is CASSVAGTGIAPLHF. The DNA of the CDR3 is TGTGCCAGCAGCGTAGCTGGGACAGGGATCGCACCCCTCCACTTT.

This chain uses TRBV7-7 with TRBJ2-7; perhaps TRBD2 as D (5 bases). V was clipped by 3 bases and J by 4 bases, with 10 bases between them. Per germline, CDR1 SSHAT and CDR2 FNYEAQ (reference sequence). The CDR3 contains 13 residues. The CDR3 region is CASSFESGYEQYF. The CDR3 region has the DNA TGTGCCAGCAGCTTTGAGTCGGGGTACGAGCAGTACTTC.

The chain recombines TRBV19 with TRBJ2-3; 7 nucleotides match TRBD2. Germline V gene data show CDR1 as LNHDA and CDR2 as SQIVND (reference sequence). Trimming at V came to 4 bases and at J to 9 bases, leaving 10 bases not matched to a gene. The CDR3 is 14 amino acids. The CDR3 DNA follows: TGTGCCAGTAGTACGCAACTTCGGGGGGTAACGCAGTATTTT. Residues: CASSTQLRGVTQYF.

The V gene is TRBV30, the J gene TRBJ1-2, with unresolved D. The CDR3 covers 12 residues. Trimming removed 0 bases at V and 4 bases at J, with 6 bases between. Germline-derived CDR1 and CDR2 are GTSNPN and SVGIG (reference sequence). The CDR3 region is CAWSVVGYGYTF. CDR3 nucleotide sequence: TGTGCCTGGAGTGTAGTCGGCTATGGCTACACCTTC.

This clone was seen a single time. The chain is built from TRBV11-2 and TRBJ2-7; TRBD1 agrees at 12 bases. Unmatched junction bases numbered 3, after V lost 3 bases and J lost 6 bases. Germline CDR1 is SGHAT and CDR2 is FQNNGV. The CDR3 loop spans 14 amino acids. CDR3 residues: CASSLGQGAFEQYV. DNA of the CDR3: TGTGCCAGCAGCTTGGGACAGGGGGCGTTCGAGCAGTACGTC.

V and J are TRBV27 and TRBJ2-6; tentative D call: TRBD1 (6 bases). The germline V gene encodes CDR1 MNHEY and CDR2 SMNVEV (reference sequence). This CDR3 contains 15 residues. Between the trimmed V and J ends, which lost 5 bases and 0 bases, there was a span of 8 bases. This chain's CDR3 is CASSRGISGANVLTF. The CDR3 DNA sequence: TGTGCCAGCAGTAGGGGGATCTCTGGGGCCAACGTCCTGACTTTC.

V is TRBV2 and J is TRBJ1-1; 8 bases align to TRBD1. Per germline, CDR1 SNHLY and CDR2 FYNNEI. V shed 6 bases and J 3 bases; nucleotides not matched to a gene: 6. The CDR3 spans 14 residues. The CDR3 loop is CASRRTGRDTEAFF. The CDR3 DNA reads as TGTGCCAGCAGGCGGACAGGGAGGGACACTGAAGCTTTCTTT.

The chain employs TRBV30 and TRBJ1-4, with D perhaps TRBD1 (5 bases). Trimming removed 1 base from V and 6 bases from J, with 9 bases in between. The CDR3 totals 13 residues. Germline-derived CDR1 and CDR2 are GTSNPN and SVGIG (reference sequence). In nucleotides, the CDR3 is TGTGCCTGGAGTGGGGGGTTGTATGAAAAACTGTTTTTT. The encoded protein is CAWSGGLYEKLFF.

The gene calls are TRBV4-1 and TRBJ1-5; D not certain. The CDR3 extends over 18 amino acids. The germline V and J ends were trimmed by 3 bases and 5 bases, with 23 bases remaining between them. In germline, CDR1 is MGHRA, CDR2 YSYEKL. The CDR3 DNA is TGCGCCAGCAGCCATCCCTTAGGAGGTCGGGAGCTGGATCAGCCCCAGCATTTT. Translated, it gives CASSHPLGGRELDQPQHF.

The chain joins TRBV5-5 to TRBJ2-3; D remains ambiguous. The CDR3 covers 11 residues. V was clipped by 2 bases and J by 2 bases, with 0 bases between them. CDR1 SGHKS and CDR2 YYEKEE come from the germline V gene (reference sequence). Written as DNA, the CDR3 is TGTGCCAGCAGCTTCACAGATACGCAGTATTTT. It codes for CASSFTDTQYF.

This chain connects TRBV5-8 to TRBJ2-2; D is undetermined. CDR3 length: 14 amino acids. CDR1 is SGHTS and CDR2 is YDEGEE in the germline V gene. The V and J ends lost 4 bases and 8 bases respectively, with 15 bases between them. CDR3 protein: CASSPANSVGELFF. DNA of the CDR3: TGTGCCAGCAGCCCAGCAAATTCGGTAGGGGAGCTGTTTTTT.

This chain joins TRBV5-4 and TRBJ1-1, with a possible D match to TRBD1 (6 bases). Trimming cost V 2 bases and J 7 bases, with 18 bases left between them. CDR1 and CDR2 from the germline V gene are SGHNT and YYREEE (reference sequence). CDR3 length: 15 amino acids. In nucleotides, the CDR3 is TGTGCCAGCAGCTTCCCTGTTCCCGGACAGAGTGAAGCTTTCTTT. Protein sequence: CASSFPVPGQSEAFF.

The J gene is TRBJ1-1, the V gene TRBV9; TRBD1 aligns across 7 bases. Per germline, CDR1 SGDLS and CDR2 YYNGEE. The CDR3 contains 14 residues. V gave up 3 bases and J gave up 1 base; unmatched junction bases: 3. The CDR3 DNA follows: TGTGCCAGCAGCGACCGGACAGGGAACACTGAAGCTTTCTTT. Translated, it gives CASSDRTGNTEAFF.

The CDR3 region is CASSLGQAKNIQYF. The CDR3 DNA reads as TGTGCCAGCAGTTTGGGACAGGCGAAAAACATTCAGTACTTC. The chain is built from TRBV28 and TRBJ2-4; 8 bases fit TRBD1. Germline CDR1 and CDR2: MDHEN and SYDVKM. CDR3 size: 14 residues. Trimming took 3 bases from V and 4 from J; bases not matched to a gene: 2.

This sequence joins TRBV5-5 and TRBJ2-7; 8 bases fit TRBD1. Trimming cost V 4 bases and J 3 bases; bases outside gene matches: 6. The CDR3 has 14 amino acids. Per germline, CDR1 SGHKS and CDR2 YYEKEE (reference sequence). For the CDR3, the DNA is TGTGCCAGCAGCCTTGGGACAGGCCTCTACGAGCAGTACGTC. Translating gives CASSLGTGLYEQYV.

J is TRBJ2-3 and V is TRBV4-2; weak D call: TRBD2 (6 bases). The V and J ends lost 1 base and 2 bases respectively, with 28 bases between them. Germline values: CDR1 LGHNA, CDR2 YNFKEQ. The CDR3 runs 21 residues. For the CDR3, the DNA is TGTGCCAGCAGCCAAGGTAGTGGCGGGGTAGAACCTTTCCTAAACACAGATACGCAGTATTTT. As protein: CASSQGSGGVEPFLNTDTQYF.